This T cell receptor (beta chain) originates from a study of neurological immune-mediated disorders. Whole-study results and caveats: When the repertoires were sorted by phylogenetic grouping, those of 18 of 34 multiple sclerosis patients ended up in one related-CDR3 cluster, a possible signature.

At least ten counts were recorded for this clonotype. Its matching antigen is unknown. Germline assignment: CDR1 SGHAT and CDR2 FQNNGV. The CDR3 is made up of 14 amino acids. V lost 5 bases to trimming and J lost 8 bases, with 18 bases between them. TCRdb re-derived calls from the 5' RACE reads in MiXCR, one entry per CDR3 protein. The sample lists 100,000 or so distinct CDR3 sequences, roughly 4% occurring once. The receptor's source is a woman between 18 and 29 years old with multiple sclerosis. Specimen: PBMCs. The V call is TRBV11-2, the J call TRBJ1-2; a weak D match, TRBD1 (5 bases). CDR3 residues: CASSPRDPLRGYTF. The CDR3 DNA reads as TGTGCCAGCAGCCCCCGGGACCCCCTGCGGGGCTACACCTTC.